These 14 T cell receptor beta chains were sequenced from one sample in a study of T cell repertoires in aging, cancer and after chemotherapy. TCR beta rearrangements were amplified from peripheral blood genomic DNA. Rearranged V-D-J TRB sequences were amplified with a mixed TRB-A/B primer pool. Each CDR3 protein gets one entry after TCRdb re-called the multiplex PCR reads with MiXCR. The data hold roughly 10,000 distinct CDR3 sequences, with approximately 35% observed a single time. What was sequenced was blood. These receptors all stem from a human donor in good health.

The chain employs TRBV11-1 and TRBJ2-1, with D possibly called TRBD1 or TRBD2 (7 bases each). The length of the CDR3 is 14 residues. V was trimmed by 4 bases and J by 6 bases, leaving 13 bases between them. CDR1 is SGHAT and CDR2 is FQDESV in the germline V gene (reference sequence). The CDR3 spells CASSSRGGVNEQFF. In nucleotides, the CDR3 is TGTGCCAGCAGCTCCAGGGGGGGGGTCAATGAGCAGTTCTTC.

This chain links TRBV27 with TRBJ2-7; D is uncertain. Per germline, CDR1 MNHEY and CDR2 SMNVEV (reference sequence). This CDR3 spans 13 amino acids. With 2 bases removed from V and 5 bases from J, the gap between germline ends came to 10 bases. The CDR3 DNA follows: TGTGCCAGCAGTTTAGGAAGTACCAACGAGCAGTACTTC. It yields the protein CASSLGSTNEQYF.

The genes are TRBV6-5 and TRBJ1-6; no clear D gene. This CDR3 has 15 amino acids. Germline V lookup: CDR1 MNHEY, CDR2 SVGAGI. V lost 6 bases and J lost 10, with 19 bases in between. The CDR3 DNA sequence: TGTGCCAGCAGGGAAAGTAAGGGTCAGAGCTCACCCCTCCACTTT. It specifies CASRESKGQSSPLHF.

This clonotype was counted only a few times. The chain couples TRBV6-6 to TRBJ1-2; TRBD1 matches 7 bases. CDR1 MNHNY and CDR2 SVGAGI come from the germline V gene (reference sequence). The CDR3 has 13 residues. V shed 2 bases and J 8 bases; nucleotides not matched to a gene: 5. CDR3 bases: TGTGCCAGCAGTTACCGGACAGGAGAAGGCTACACCTTC. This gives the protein CASSYRTGEGYTF.

The CDR3 DNA reads as TGTGCCAGCAGCCCTAGGGAGACCCAGTACTTC. Protein sequence: CASSPRETQYF. This chain connects TRBV28 to TRBJ2-5, with D unclear. Germline V gene data show CDR1 as MDHEN and CDR2 as SYDVKM. There are 11 residues in the CDR3. Trimming stripped 6 bases from V and 5 bases from J, with 7 bases between.

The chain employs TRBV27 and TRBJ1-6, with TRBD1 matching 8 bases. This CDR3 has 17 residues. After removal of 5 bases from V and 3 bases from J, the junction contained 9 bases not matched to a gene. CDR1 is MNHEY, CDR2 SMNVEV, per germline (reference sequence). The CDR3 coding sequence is TGTGCCAGCAGTCCAGGGCCAGGGACAGGCTATAATTCACCCCTCCACTTT. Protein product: CASSPGPGTGYNSPLHF.

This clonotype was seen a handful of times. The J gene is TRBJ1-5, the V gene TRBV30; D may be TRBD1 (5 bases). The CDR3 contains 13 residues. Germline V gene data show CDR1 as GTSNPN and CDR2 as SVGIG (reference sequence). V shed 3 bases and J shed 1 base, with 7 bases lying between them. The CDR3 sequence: CAWRGTSNQPQHF. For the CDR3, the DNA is TGTGCCTGGAGGGGGACGAGCAATCAGCCCCAGCATTTT.

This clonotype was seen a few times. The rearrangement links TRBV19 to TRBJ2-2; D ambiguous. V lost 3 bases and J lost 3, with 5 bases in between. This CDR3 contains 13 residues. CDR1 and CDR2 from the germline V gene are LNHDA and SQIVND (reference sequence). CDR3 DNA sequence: TGTGCCAGTAGTATTCGGTACACCGGGGAGCTGTTTTTT. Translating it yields CASSIRYTGELFF.

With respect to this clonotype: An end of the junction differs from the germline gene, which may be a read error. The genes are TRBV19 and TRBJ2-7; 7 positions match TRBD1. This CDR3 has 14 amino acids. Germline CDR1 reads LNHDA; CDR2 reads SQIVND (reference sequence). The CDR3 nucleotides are TGTGCCAGTAGTAACTACAGGGGTTCCTACAAGCAGTACTTC. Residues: CASSNYRGSYKQYF. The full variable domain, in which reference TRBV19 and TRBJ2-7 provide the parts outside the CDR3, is DGGITQSPKYLFRKEGQNVTLSCEQNLNHDAMYWYRQDPGQGLRLIYYSQIVNDFQKGDIAEGYSVSREKKESFPLTVTSAQKNPTAFYLCASSNYRGSYKQYFGPGTRLTVT.

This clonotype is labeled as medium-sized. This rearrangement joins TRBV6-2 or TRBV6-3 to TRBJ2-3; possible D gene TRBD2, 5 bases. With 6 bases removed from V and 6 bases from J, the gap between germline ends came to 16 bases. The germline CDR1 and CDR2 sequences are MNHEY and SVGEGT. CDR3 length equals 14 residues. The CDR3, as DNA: TGTGCCAGCAGCTCACGTGGAGGACGGGATACGCAGTATTTT. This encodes CASSSRGGRDTQYF.

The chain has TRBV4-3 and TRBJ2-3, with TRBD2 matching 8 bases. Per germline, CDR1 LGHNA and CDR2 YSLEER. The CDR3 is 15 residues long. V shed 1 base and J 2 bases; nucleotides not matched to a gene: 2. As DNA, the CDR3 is TGCGCCAGCAGCCAAGGGACTAGCCACACAGATACGCAGTATTTT. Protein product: CASSQGTSHTDTQYF.

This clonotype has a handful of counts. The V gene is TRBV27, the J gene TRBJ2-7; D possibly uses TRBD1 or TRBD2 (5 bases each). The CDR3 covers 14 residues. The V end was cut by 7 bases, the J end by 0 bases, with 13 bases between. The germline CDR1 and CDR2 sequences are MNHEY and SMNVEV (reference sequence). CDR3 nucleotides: TGTGCCAGCAAATGGGGACCAAACTCCTACGAGCAGTACTTC. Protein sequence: CASKWGPNSYEQYF.

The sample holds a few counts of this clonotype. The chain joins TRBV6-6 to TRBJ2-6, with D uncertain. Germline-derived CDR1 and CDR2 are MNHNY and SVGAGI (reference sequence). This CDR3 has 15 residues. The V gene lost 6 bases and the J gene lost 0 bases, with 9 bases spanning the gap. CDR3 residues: CASRKDDSGANVLTF. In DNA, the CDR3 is TGTGCCAGCAGGAAGGACGACTCTGGGGCCAACGTCCTGACTTTC.

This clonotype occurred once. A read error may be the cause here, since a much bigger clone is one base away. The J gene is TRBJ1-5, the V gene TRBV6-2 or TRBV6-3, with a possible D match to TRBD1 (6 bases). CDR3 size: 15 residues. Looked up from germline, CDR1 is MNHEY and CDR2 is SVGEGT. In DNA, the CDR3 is TGTGTCAGCAGTGAAGGAGGGGGGGCGAGTGAGCCCCAGCATTTT. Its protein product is CVSSEGGGASEPQHF.